This entry features one T cell receptor (beta chain) sequence. Antigen specificity is unknown. The record originates from a study of T cell repertoires in cytomegalovirus infection. In the study overall: HLA-C-restricted CMV epitopes, recently identified, and well-studied HLA-B-restricted ones were used by the study. Public TCR beta signatures were indicative of both CMV infection and a matching HLA type. Overall study findings and caveats: HLA-C-restricted CMV clonotypes gave the most frequent clonotype in two of eight donors. Accumulated public TCR beta family frequency recognized individuals carrying CMV together with the relevant HLA.

One entry per CDR3 protein, called by TCRdb with MiXCR from the reads. The sample contains under 130,000 distinct CDR3 sequences, roughly 39% of which appear only once. The germline CDR1 and CDR2 sequences are SGHAT and FQNNGV. Losses at the gene ends were 5 bases for V and 0 bases for J; bases not matched to a gene: 7. This CDR3 comprises 15 residues. This sample comprised CD8+ T cells from cultured PBMCs, obtained from culture after CMV antigen stimulation. V and J are TRBV11-2 and TRBJ2-7; 7 bases match TRBD1. This clonotype was sampled from a human donor in good health (CMV status not recorded). Some clones in this sample may be carry-over from other donors' samples. The CDR3 sequence is CASSPSGTVSYEQYF. The CDR3 DNA is TGTGCCAGCAGCCCATCCGGGACAGTCTCCTACGAGCAGTACTTC.